Shown below are 8 T cell receptor beta chains from a single sample sequenced in a study of blood T cell repertoires in COVID-19. TCRdb's copy holds only in-frame clones and misses some; the assay was immunoSEQ multiplex PCR. The sample lists roughly 160,000 clones, around 82% occurring once. Sequencing was done on a sample of peripheral blood. The receptors derive from an elderly woman with active or convalescent COVID-19.

As for this clone: The same CDR3 is also encoded by other DNA sequences in this sample. The gene calls are TRBV14 and TRBJ2-2, with D possibly being TRBD2 (5 bases). V was pared by 0 bases and J by 8 bases, with 7 bases between. The germline CDR1 and CDR2 sequences are SGHDN and FVKESK. The CDR3 loop spans 13 amino acids. The CDR3 coding sequence is TGTGCCAGCAGCCAAGATCGAGGGGGGGAGCTGTTTTTT. Residues: CASSQDRGGELFF.

This clone was seen just once. The J gene is TRBJ2-2, the V gene TRBV18, with D perhaps matching TRBD1 (6 bases). The CDR3 spans 16 residues. V was trimmed by 3 bases and J by 2 bases, leaving 13 bases between them. In germline, CDR1 is KGHSH, CDR2 LQKENI. The CDR3 sequence: CASSPVQGQNTGELFF. As DNA, the CDR3 is TGTGCCAGCTCACCGGTCCAGGGGCAAAACACCGGGGAGCTGTTTTTT.

The rearrangement links TRBV7-9 to TRBJ1-1; 7 bases map to TRBD1. Looked up from germline, CDR1 is SEHNR and CDR2 is FQNEAQ (reference sequence). This CDR3 has 15 amino acids. The V gene end was trimmed by 5 bases and the J gene end by 0 bases; junction bases not matched to a gene: 6. CDR3 nucleotides: TGTGCCAGCAGCCGACAAGGACAGGTGAACACTGAAGCTTTCTTT. Translated: CASSRQGQVNTEAFF. The full variable domain, its missing parts supplied by reference TRBV7-9 and TRBJ1-1, is DTGVSQNPRHKITKRGQNVTFRCDPISEHNRLYWYRQTLGQGPEFLTYFQNEAQLEKSRLLSDRFSAERPKGSFSTLEIQRTEQGDSAMYLCASSRQGQVNTEAFFGQGTRLTVV.

J is TRBJ2-5 and V is TRBV19, with 9 bases aligning to TRBD1. Germline values: CDR1 LNHDA, CDR2 SQIVND (reference sequence). This CDR3 has 16 residues. V lost 6 bases to trimming and J lost 2 bases; unmatched junction nucleotides: 10. The CDR3: CASSPPRQGGQETQYF. The DNA for the CDR3 is TGTGCCAGTAGCCCGCCGAGACAGGGGGGACAAGAGACCCAGTACTTC.

This clone was detected only a few times. This chain joins TRBV12-5 and TRBJ1-5, with TRBD1 matching 7 bases. CDR3 length: 16 residues. The junction had 12 bases not matched to a gene; V was cut back by 4 bases and J by 6 bases. The germline V gene encodes CDR1 LGHNT and CDR2 FRNRAP. CDR3 in amino acids: CASGSCTGVACQPQHF. The CDR3 DNA reads as TGTGCTAGTGGTTCGTGTACAGGGGTCGCGTGTCAGCCCCAGCATTTT.

The chain recombines TRBV5-4 with TRBJ2-7; D might be TRBD2 (6 bases). Trimming took off 0 bases at V and 7 bases at J, with 14 bases between the two ends. Germline V gives CDR1 SGHNT, CDR2 YYREEE (reference sequence). This CDR3 comprises 14 residues. CDR3 loop: CASSLVGGVREQYF. CDR3 bases: TGTGCCAGCAGCTTGGTGGGAGGAGTAAGGGAGCAGTACTTC.

CDR3: CASSLGLTWREETQYF. DNA for the CDR3: TGTGCCAGCAGCTTAGGTCTAACATGGAGGGAAGAGACCCAGTACTTC. This chain uses TRBV7-9 with TRBJ2-5, with D possibly being TRBD2 (6 bases). Trimming took off 1 base at V and 3 bases at J, with 15 bases between the two ends. The CDR3 is 16 amino acids. The germline gives CDR1 SEHNR, CDR2 FQNEAQ (reference sequence).

The chain couples TRBV5-1 to TRBJ1-2; 7 nucleotides match TRBD1. J gave up 4 bases and V 3 bases, and 9 bases lay outside the gene matches. The CDR3 covers 15 residues. Per the germline V gene, CDR1 is SGHRS and CDR2 is YFSETQ. The CDR3 loop is CASSSGVGTVYGYTF. CDR3 sequence (DNA): TGCGCCAGCAGCTCCGGCGTCGGGACAGTCTATGGCTACACCTTC.